This T cell receptor beta chain was sequenced in a study of circulating and synovial CD4+ cells in juvenile arthritis. General study points: Bulk blood CD4 samples held at least an order of magnitude more or fewer genomes than CPL. Traditional Vbeta family usage analysis missed the pathogenic-like versus bulk difference. Circulating pathogenic-like lymphocytes shared a substantially higher fraction of CDR3 sequences with synovium than bulk blood.

The assay was immunoSEQ multiplex PCR, and TCRdb's table has in-frame clones only and misses some. In the table there are some 15,000 clones, approximately 88% of which are singletons. In regard to this clone: Its target is unknown.

Sequenced samples came from active juvenile idiopathic arthritis patients. This TCR was recovered from a human patient with juvenile idiopathic arthritis. Some clones in this sample may be carry-over from other donors' samples. Sequenced: CD4+ T cells from synovial fluid.

CDR3 loop: CASSLAGLDSGNTIYF. CDR3 nucleotide sequence: TGCGCCAGCAGCTTGGCGGGACTGGACTCTGGAAACACCATATATTTT. J is TRBJ1-3 and V is TRBV5-1; the D gene is possibly TRBD1 (5 bases). Trimming left V 0 bases short and J 0 bases short, with 10 bases between. Germline-derived CDR1 and CDR2 are SGHRS and YFSETQ. The CDR3 has 16 residues.